This TCR beta chain emerged from a study of blood T cell repertoires in COVID-19. For the study at large: Recovered status applied to Cohort 3 donors who had two consecutive negative PCRs. It also applied to those with clearance or with symptom resolution.

In assigning cohorts, the study relied on participant-reported clinical history. Germline CDR1 reads DFQATT; CDR2 reads SNEGSKA (reference sequence). V was clipped by 6 bases and J by 4 bases, with 10 bases between them. This CDR3 is built from 11 residues. How the authors handled the data: For nucleated cells, counts were estimated from reference gene primer amplification. This table comes from immunoSEQ multiplex PCR, and its TCRdb copy is limited to in-frame clones, with some not included. V, J and clone size derive from that table, while D and trimming were established from the DNA sequence. The table records a few hundred thousand clones, about 90% of them present only once.

The chain couples TRBV20-1 to TRBJ2-7; D not resolved. The receptor comes from a man aged 35 to 55 in a cohort exposed to, infected with or recovered from COVID-19 (not recorded which). Sequencing was carried out using PBMCs or T cells enriched from blood (not recorded which). CDR3 region: CSAPTEYEQYF. CDR3 sequence (DNA): TGCAGTGCGCCTACAGAATACGAGCAGTACTTC.